This T cell receptor (beta chain) was recorded in a study of technical replicates of blood from several donors. Sequencing used immunoSEQ multiplex PCR; TCRdb keeps in-frame clones, though not all of them. This table has around 98,000 clones, around 95% appearing once. In germline, CDR1 is LNHDA, CDR2 SQIVND (reference sequence). Trimming stripped 6 bases from V and 10 bases from J, with 27 bases between. This CDR3 spans 16 amino acids. The source material was T cells isolated from PBMCs. J is TRBJ1-1 and V is TRBV19, with D perhaps matching TRBD1 (5 bases). This receptor was identified in a human donor in good health. This CDR3 reads CASSEGQGGVWGRAFF. CDR3 nucleotides: TGTGCCAGTAGCGAAGGGCAGGGTGGGGTCTGGGGAAGAGCTTTCTTT.